This T cell receptor (beta chain) derives from a study of blood T cell repertoires in COVID-19. Across the study: Sample material is recorded as cDNA or gDNA derived from T cells, B-cell-depleted T cells, or PBMCs.

Authors' methods: Counts of nucleated cells, estimated from reference gene primer amplification, were obtained. Sequenced by immunoSEQ multiplex PCR; TCRdb stores in-frame clones only, minus some. The V and J calls and clone size were taken over from that table, and D and trimming were inferred from the DNA. The data contain more than 80,000 clones, roughly four fifths of them seen just once; the ten biggest clones take up about 7%. Trimming removed 2 bases from V and 1 base from J, with 8 bases in between. The CDR3 loop spans 13 amino acids. Germline values: CDR1 SQVTM, CDR2 ANQGSEA. This clonotype originated in a man between 45 and 60 years old with active or convalescent COVID-19. V gene TRBV29-1 combines with J gene TRBJ1-1, with D possibly matching TRBD1 (5 bases). What was sequenced was peripheral blood. This chain's CDR3 is CSVELTGNTEAFF. CDR3 nucleotides: TGCAGCGTTGAACTCACAGGGAACACTGAAGCTTTCTTT.